This entry concerns a single T cell receptor beta chain. What it binds is not known. The data derive from a study of cytomegalovirus exposure and HLA in healthy donors. General study points: TCR beta V segments were, for the most part, productive about 87% or about 30% of the time in an earlier analysis. As a later analysis showed, a missense DCLRE1C variant was linked to trimming of TCR beta V- and J-genes. Prediction of most subjects' HLA-A and HLA-B alleles by TCR beta sequences was reportedly accurate. With further analysis later on, most CMV-associated TCR beta chains appeared HLA-restricted.

Amplification used 60 Vbeta primers and 13 Jbeta primers. TCRdb's table, derived via immunoSEQ multiplex PCR, lists solely in-frame clones and lacks some. This table has 150,000 to 200,000 clones, 75% to 80% appearing once. The CDR3 runs to 16 residues. CDR1 and CDR2 (germline): SGHTA, FQGNSA. Germline trimming cut 4 bases from V and 8 bases from J; bases unmatched to any gene: 13. The specimen sequenced was PBMCs. The source is a woman in her 50s in good health and CMV-seropositive. The V and J genes are TRBV7-2 and TRBJ2-1; 8 nucleotides match TRBD2. This CDR3 is CASSSVAESGSYEQFF. The CDR3 DNA sequence: TGTGCCAGCAGCTCCGTAGCGGAGAGCGGGAGCTATGAGCAGTTCTTC.